This record looks at one T cell receptor (beta chain) sequence and its context. As yet, its antigen is unknown. The sample originates from a study of CD8 T cells in Susac syndrome. Study results and caveats: A relatively small number of individuals underwent TCR sequencing and HLA analysis.

The multiple sclerosis controls, all treatment-naive patients, had relapsing-remitting disease that was stable or active. CD8+ and CD4+ T cells were negatively isolated; TEMRA cells were FACS-enriched. This CDR3 has 15 residues. The germline gives CDR1 MGHRA, CDR2 YSYEKL. V lost 0 bases, J lost 3 bases, and 4 bases stayed unmatched. Random hexamers were used to reverse transcribe the RNA input (roughly 0.5 to 1 ug). It was immunoSEQ multiplex PCR that amplified TCR beta CDR3 across 54 Vbeta and 13 Jbeta. Using its own MiXCR run on the immunoSEQ multiplex PCR reads, TCRdb lists one record per CDR3 protein. The table lists hundreds of thousands of distinct CDR3 sequences, 85% of them singletons.

This TCR was recovered from a human donor with multiple sclerosis. The V call is TRBV4-1, the J call TRBJ1-2; TRBD1 matches at 7 bases. The sample taken for sequencing was CD8+ T cells from PBMCs. CDR3 sequence: CASSQDQGGHYGYTF. DNA for the CDR3: TGCGCCAGCAGCCAAGATCAGGGGGGCCACTATGGCTACACCTTC.